This paragraph reports one TCR beta chain. This entry is derived from a study of T cell responses to AZD1222 COVID-19 vaccine. At the level of the study: Pooled samples include second doses given at about 4 or 12 weeks.

The CDR3 length is 14 residues. Trimming pared 3 bases from V and 5 bases from J, leaving 11 bases between. Germline V gene data show CDR1 as LGHDT and CDR2 as YNNKEL (reference sequence). Assay used: immunoSEQ multiplex PCR; TCRdb lists only in-frame clones, some missing. The data contain 95,000 to 150,000 clones, roughly 92% of them singletons. Specimen: peripheral blood, collected on day 0 of AZD1222 vaccination. V and J are TRBV3-1 (or the pseudogene TRBV3-2) and TRBJ1-5, with D uncertain. The receptor comes from an adult in good health. The chain's CDR3 is CASSHSSMDQPQHF. The DNA of the CDR3 is TGTGCCAGCAGCCATTCCTCGATGGATCAGCCCCAGCATTTT.